A selection of T cell receptor beta chains follows, all from one sample in a study of T cell changes during pregnancy in multiple sclerosis. The repertoire was sequenced with immunoSEQ multiplex PCR; TCRdb's copy has only in-frame clones and lacks some. Of 40,000 to 50,000 clones in the sample, about 89% are singletons; the top ten hold roughly 10%. The source material was CD8+ T cells from peripheral blood mononuclear cells, sampled after pregnancy. Receptors were obtained from a female donor with multiple sclerosis, enrolled in a pregnancy study. Both conserved end residues are part of each CDR3. D genes are given only for firm matches. Size values are once, few and many counts, or a class for expanded clones, and some rows have none.

clone size: once; J gene: TRBJ2-6; V gene: TRBV12-5; D gene: -; CDR3 DNA: TGTGCTAGTGGTTTCGACAGCTCTGGGGCCAACGTCCTGACTTTC; CDR3 protein: CASGFDSSGANVLTF
clone size: -; J gene: TRBJ2-1; V gene: TRBV5-6; D gene: TRBD1; CDR3 DNA: TGTGCCAGCAGCGGACAGGGCTACGAGCAGTTCTTC; CDR3 protein: CASSGQGYEQFF
clone size: -; J gene: TRBJ1-1; V gene: TRBV5-1; D gene: -; CDR3 DNA: TGCGCCAGCAGCCACCAAGACCCGGACAGCAACACTGAAGCTTTCTTT; CDR3 protein: CASSHQDPDSNTEAFF
clone size: -; J gene: TRBJ1-4; V gene: TRBV27; D gene: -; CDR3 DNA: TGTGCCAGCGGACTGGGAGATGAAAAACTGTTTTTT; CDR3 protein: CASGLGDEKLFF
clone size: -; J gene: TRBJ1-5; V gene: TRBV7-6; D gene: TRBD1; CDR3 DNA: TGTGCCAGCAGCACCGGGACAGGGGGTGGGTTTCAGCCCCAGCATTTT; CDR3 protein: CASSTGTGGGFQPQHF
clone size: -; J gene: TRBJ2-7; V gene: TRBV27; D gene: TRBD1; CDR3 DNA: TGTGCCAGCAGGCCCGGGACAGTTCTTCCCTTCGAGCAGTACTTC; CDR3 protein: CASRPGTVLPFEQYF
clone size: -; J gene: TRBJ2-7; V gene: TRBV29-1; D gene: TRBD1; CDR3 DNA: TGCAGCGTTGAAAGGGCGGGACAGGGGGCATCCTACGAGCAGTACTTC; CDR3 protein: CSVERAGQGASYEQYF
clone size: -; J gene: TRBJ2-2; V gene: TRBV6-6; D gene: TRBD2; CDR3 DNA: TGTGCCAGCAGTTTGGGACTAGCGGGGGGCACCGGGGAGCTGTTTTTT; CDR3 protein: CASSLGLAGGTGELFF
clone size: -; J gene: TRBJ1-2; V gene: TRBV9; D gene: TRBD1; CDR3 DNA: TGTGCCAGCAGAGACAGGGGGGAGAGCTATGGCTACACCTTC; CDR3 protein: CASRDRGESYGYTF
clone size: -; J gene: TRBJ1-1; V gene: TRBV15; D gene: TRBD1; CDR3 DNA: TGTGCCACCAGCCGCCGGGACAGGGGGTACGGCACTGAAGCTTTCTTT; CDR3 protein: CATSRRDRGYGTEAFF
clone size: -; J gene: TRBJ2-7; V gene: TRBV7-9; D gene: TRBD1; CDR3 DNA: TGTGCCAGCAGCCTCACCACAGGGGAACGGGACGAGCAGTACTTC; CDR3 protein: CASSLTTGERDEQYF
clone size: -; J gene: TRBJ1-3; V gene: TRBV19; D gene: -; CDR3 DNA: TGTGCCAGTAGTGAACAGGGAGTCGCTGGAAACACCATATATTTT; CDR3 protein: CASSEQGVAGNTIYF
clone size: once; J gene: TRBJ1-2; V gene: TRBV9; D gene: -; CDR3 DNA: TGTGCCAGCAAGCCTGCAGGGGTCGTCTATGGCTACACCTTC; CDR3 protein: CASKPAGVVYGYTF
clone size: -; J gene: TRBJ2-5; V gene: TRBV6-1; D gene: TRBD1; CDR3 DNA: TGTGCCAGCAGCGAGACAGGGGGCGGGGAGACCCAGTACTTC; CDR3 protein: CASSETGGGETQYF
clone size: -; J gene: TRBJ1-3; V gene: TRBV2; D gene: -; CDR3 DNA: TGTGCCACCAACCCGGCTGGAAACACCATATATTTT; CDR3 protein: CATNPAGNTIYF
clone size: -; J gene: TRBJ2-7; V gene: TRBV5-1; D gene: -; CDR3 DNA: TGCGCCAGCAATCAGGGCTCCGAGCAGTACTTC; CDR3 protein: CASNQGSEQYF
clone size: -; J gene: TRBJ2-2; V gene: TRBV7-6; D gene: TRBD2; CDR3 DNA: TGTGCCAGCAGCCAGGGCGGGGGGAGGACCGGGGAGCTGTTTTTT; CDR3 protein: CASSQGGGRTGELFF
clone size: -; J gene: TRBJ2-5; V gene: TRBV4-1; D gene: -; CDR3 DNA: TGCGCCAGCAGCACCCCGACAGAGCAAGAGACCCAGTACTTC; CDR3 protein: CASSTPTEQETQYF
clone size: -; J gene: TRBJ2-3; V gene: TRBV15; D gene: -; CDR3 DNA: TGTGCCACCAGCAGAGGGGCTGACACAGATACGCAGTATTTT; CDR3 protein: CATSRGADTDTQYF
clone size: -; J gene: TRBJ2-1; V gene: TRBV5-6; D gene: -; CDR3 DNA: TGTGCCAGCGGTGAGGGTCTCTTGGGTGAGCAGTTCTTC; CDR3 protein: CASGEGLLGEQFF
clone size: -; J gene: TRBJ2-7; V gene: TRBV27; D gene: -; CDR3 DNA: TGTGCCAGCAGTTTCACGGTCCTCTACGAGCAGTACTTC; CDR3 protein: CASSFTVLYEQYF
clone size: once; J gene: TRBJ1-3; V gene: TRBV11-2; D gene: TRBD1; CDR3 DNA: TGTGCCAGCAGCTTCCCGGCAGGGGGCATGAACACCATATATTTT; CDR3 protein: CASSFPAGGMNTIYF
clone size: once; J gene: TRBJ1-4; V gene: TRBV13; D gene: -; CDR3 DNA: TGTGCCAGCAGCTCTTCGGGTTCGGAAAAACTGTTTTTT; CDR3 protein: CASSSSGSEKLFF
clone size: few; J gene: TRBJ1-2; V gene: TRBV2; D gene: -; CDR3 DNA: TGTGCCAGCAAGGGCAGGGGCCCCGGGGACTATGGCTACACCTTC; CDR3 protein: CASKGRGPGDYGYTF
clone size: -; J gene: TRBJ1-1; V gene: TRBV19; D gene: -; CDR3 DNA: TGTGCCAGTAGTATATGGTCCGAGCCTAACACTGAAGCTTTCTTT; CDR3 protein: CASSIWSEPNTEAFF
clone size: -; J gene: TRBJ2-3; V gene: TRBV15; D gene: TRBD2; CDR3 DNA: TGTGCCACCAGCATAAGCGATGTACGAGCGGGGGGGATCACAGATACGCAGTATTTT; CDR3 protein: CATSISDVRAGGITDTQYF
clone size: -; J gene: TRBJ2-7; V gene: TRBV27; D gene: -; CDR3 DNA: TGTGCCAGCAGTCCCGGCTCCTACGAGCAGTACTTC; CDR3 protein: CASSPGSYEQYF
clone size: -; J gene: TRBJ2-7; V gene: TRBV27; D gene: -; CDR3 DNA: TGTGCCAGCAGCACGACAGGTGATCTACTCTACGAGCAGTACTTC; CDR3 protein: CASSTTGDLLYEQYF
clone size: -; J gene: TRBJ2-7; V gene: TRBV30; D gene: -; CDR3 DNA: TGTGCCTGGGACCAGCTAACGGGGGGCCTCGAGCAGTACTTC; CDR3 protein: CAWDQLTGGLEQYF
clone size: -; J gene: TRBJ2-7; V gene: TRBV5-6; D gene: -; CDR3 DNA: TGTGCCAGCAGCTTAGGCCAGGACTACGAGCAGTACTTC; CDR3 protein: CASSLGQDYEQYF
clone size: once; J gene: TRBJ2-7; V gene: TRBV5-4; D gene: TRBD1; CDR3 DNA: TGTGCCAGCAGCGACCCGGACAGGGCTAACGAGCAGTACTTC; CDR3 protein: CASSDPDRANEQYF
clone size: -; J gene: TRBJ2-1; V gene: TRBV6-5; D gene: TRBD1; CDR3 DNA: TGTGCCAGCAGTACAGGACAGGGTGGCGATGAGCAGTTCTTC; CDR3 protein: CASSTGQGGDEQFF
clone size: -; J gene: TRBJ1-5; V gene: TRBV9; D gene: -; CDR3 DNA: TGTGCCAGCAGCGAGAGGGCCGAGGGAAATCAGCCCCAGCATTTT; CDR3 protein: CASSERAEGNQPQHF
clone size: few; J gene: TRBJ1-5; V gene: TRBV2; D gene: -; CDR3 DNA: TGTGCCAGCAGTGTTGCGGGGGAGAATCAGCCCCAGCATTTT; CDR3 protein: CASSVAGENQPQHF
clone size: once; J gene: TRBJ1-2; V gene: TRBV29-1; D gene: TRBD1; CDR3 DNA: TGCAGCGTTGAATCAACACAGGGGGAGGAAGGTTATGGCTACACCTTC; CDR3 protein: CSVESTQGEEGYGYTF
clone size: -; J gene: TRBJ1-2; V gene: TRBV7-6; D gene: -; CDR3 DNA: TGTGCCAGCAGCCCAGTGGGGGGGATCTATGGCTACACCTTC; CDR3 protein: CASSPVGGIYGYTF
clone size: -; J gene: TRBJ2-7; V gene: TRBV19; D gene: TRBD1; CDR3 DNA: TGTGCCAGTAGTAGGACAGGGGATTGGTACGAGCAGTACTTC; CDR3 protein: CASSRTGDWYEQYF
clone size: -; J gene: TRBJ1-5; V gene: TRBV6-5; D gene: -; CDR3 DNA: TGTGCCAGCAGTCCCTTAGAAGGCGGGCCCCAGCATTTT; CDR3 protein: CASSPLEGGPQHF
clone size: -; J gene: TRBJ1-6; V gene: TRBV5-4; D gene: -; CDR3 DNA: TGTGCCAGCACCCAGTCTCTCTCTTCACCCCTCCACTTT; CDR3 protein: CASTQSLSSPLHF
clone size: -; J gene: TRBJ2-1; V gene: TRBV6-6; D gene: TRBD2; CDR3 DNA: TGTGCCAGCAGTTACACCCGACTAGCCGATGAGCAGTTCTTC; CDR3 protein: CASSYTRLADEQFF
clone size: -; J gene: TRBJ1-4; V gene: TRBV30; D gene: TRBD1; CDR3 DNA: TGTGCCTGTGGGACAGAGGATGAAAAACTGTTTTTT; CDR3 protein: CACGTEDEKLFF
clone size: -; J gene: TRBJ1-2; V gene: TRBV5-5; D gene: TRBD1; CDR3 DNA: TGTGCCAGCAGCCCGAACCGGGACAGGGGGCATGGCTACACCTTC; CDR3 protein: CASSPNRDRGHGYTF
clone size: -; J gene: TRBJ1-2; V gene: TRBV6-1; D gene: -; CDR3 DNA: TGTGCCAGCAGTGAATGGAGGTACTATGGCTACACCTTC; CDR3 protein: CASSEWRYYGYTF
clone size: -; J gene: TRBJ2-1; V gene: TRBV14; D gene: -; CDR3 DNA: TGTGCCAGCAGCCCGTGGGCTAGCGACAATGAGCAGTTCTTC; CDR3 protein: CASSPWASDNEQFF
clone size: many; J gene: TRBJ2-7; V gene: TRBV6-1; D gene: TRBD1; CDR3 DNA: TGTGCCAGCAGTAATTCAGGGACAGGGTCCTACGAGCAGTACTTC; CDR3 protein: CASSNSGTGSYEQYF
clone size: -; J gene: TRBJ2-1; V gene: TRBV7-6; D gene: TRBD1; CDR3 DNA: TGTGCCAGCAGCATTGGACAGGGTAGGGATGAGCAGTTCTTC; CDR3 protein: CASSIGQGRDEQFF
clone size: -; J gene: TRBJ1-1; V gene: TRBV4-2; D gene: -; CDR3 DNA: TGTGCCAGCAGCCAAGACTCCCCGAACACTGAAGCTTTCTTT; CDR3 protein: CASSQDSPNTEAFF
clone size: -; J gene: TRBJ1-5; V gene: TRBV19; D gene: -; CDR3 DNA: TGTGCCAGTAGTATCGCCCTATTATATAGCAATCAGCCCCAGCATTTT; CDR3 protein: CASSIALLYSNQPQHF
clone size: -; J gene: TRBJ2-7; V gene: TRBV25-1; D gene: TRBD1; CDR3 DNA: TGTGCCAGCAGGGACAGGGTGTCCTACGAGCAGTACTTC; CDR3 protein: CASRDRVSYEQYF
clone size: -; J gene: TRBJ2-2; V gene: TRBV2; D gene: TRBD2; CDR3 DNA: TGTGCCAGCAGTATCCCGGGACTAGCGGAGAACACCGGGGAGCTGTTTTTT; CDR3 protein: CASSIPGLAENTGELFF
clone size: -; J gene: TRBJ2-3; V gene: TRBV7-3; D gene: TRBD2; CDR3 DNA: TGTGCCAGCAGCTTAGGCGGGGGGGCCCAAGATACGCAGTATTTT; CDR3 protein: CASSLGGGAQDTQYF
clone size: once; J gene: TRBJ1-2; V gene: TRBV29-1; D gene: -; CDR3 DNA: TGCAGCGTTGAAGGAGGTGGTTTTCTAGCTAACTATGGCTACACCTTC; CDR3 protein: CSVEGGGFLANYGYTF
clone size: -; J gene: TRBJ2-5; V gene: TRBV10-1; D gene: TRBD2; CDR3 DNA: TGCGCCAGCAGTGGGCCGGGGACTAGCGAGGAGACCCAGTACTTC; CDR3 protein: CASSGPGTSEETQYF
clone size: few; J gene: TRBJ1-2; V gene: TRBV6-4; D gene: -; CDR3 DNA: TGTGCCAGCAGTCCTTCAACCCCAGACAGGCCCGGCGGAACTAACTATGGCTACACCTTC; CDR3 protein: CASSPSTPDRPGGTNYGYTF
clone size: -; J gene: TRBJ2-5; V gene: TRBV7-9; D gene: -; CDR3 DNA: TGTGCCAGCAGCGTCCACGACAGTTTCTGGGAAGAGACCCAGTACTTC; CDR3 protein: CASSVHDSFWEETQYF
clone size: -; J gene: TRBJ1-1; V gene: TRBV4-1; D gene: -; CDR3 DNA: TGCGCCAGCAGCCAAGAGGGGGGGCGCACTGAAGCTTTCTTT; CDR3 protein: CASSQEGGRTEAFF
clone size: -; J gene: TRBJ1-1; V gene: TRBV11-3; D gene: -; CDR3 DNA: TGTGCCAGCAGCCGGAGTAAAGGGGTTAGGACTGAAGCTTTCTTT; CDR3 protein: CASSRSKGVRTEAFF
clone size: -; J gene: TRBJ2-2; V gene: TRBV15; D gene: TRBD2; CDR3 DNA: TGTGCCACCAGCAGCCCGACGGTGTGGCTAGCGGGGGGGCCAGGCACCGGGGAGCTGTTTTTT; CDR3 protein: CATSSPTVWLAGGPGTGELFF
clone size: -; J gene: TRBJ1-3; V gene: TRBV12-2; D gene: -; CDR3 DNA: TGTGCAAGTCGCTCAACACAGTACCATAACTCTGGAAACACCATATATTTT; CDR3 protein: CASRSTQYHNSGNTIYF
clone size: -; J gene: TRBJ1-2; V gene: TRBV9; D gene: -; CDR3 DNA: TGTGCCAGCAGCGTAGAATGGATGGCGGGGTGGGCTGGCTACACCTTC; CDR3 protein: CASSVEWMAGWAGYTF